These T cell receptor beta chains were read from a single sample in a study of blood T cell repertoires in COVID-19. Data came from immunoSEQ multiplex PCR; TCRdb stores just in-frame clones and leaves some out. Among some 300,000 clones listed, approximately 86% were seen once. Sequencing was carried out using peripheral blood. Receptor source: a woman aged 70 to 79 with COVID-19, enrolled during active disease. The CDR3 runs from the conserved cysteine through the conserved F or W. The D gene is left open where the match is weak. Expanded clones are given a class, and other clones once, few, many or no size at all.

CASSQDPASSYEQYF | TGCGCCAGCAGCCAAGATCCCGCGAGCTCCTACGAGCAGTACTTC | few | NA | TRBJ2-7 | TRBV4-3
CASSLDRGPWEKLFF | TGTGCCAGCAGCCTGGACAGGGGTCCGTGGGAAAAACTGTTTTTT | NA | TRBD1 | TRBJ1-4 | TRBV5-6
CASSDGQGGETQYF | TGTGCCAGCAGTGATGGACAGGGTGGAGAGACCCAGTACTTC | NA | TRBD1 | TRBJ2-5 | TRBV6-1
CASSLGLEQYF | TGTGCCAGCAGTTTAGGGCTCGAGCAGTACTTC | NA | NA | TRBJ2-7 | TRBV12-3/TRBV12-4
CASSLTGLGEQYF | TGTGCCAGCAGCTTGACAGGCCTCGGCGAGCAGTACTTC | NA | NA | TRBJ2-7 | TRBV5-6
CASSRGNEVEGYTF | TGCGCCAGCAGCCGGGGGAACGAGGTGGAAGGCTACACCTTC | NA | NA | TRBJ1-2 | TRBV5-1
CASSEGTEPNEQFF | TGTGCCAGCAGTGAGGGGACAGAGCCCAATGAGCAGTTCTTC | NA | TRBD1 | TRBJ2-1 | TRBV27
CASSLSTGTGGEQYF | TGTGCCAGCAGTTTATCGACCGGGACAGGGGGTGAGCAGTACTTC | NA | TRBD1 | TRBJ2-7 | TRBV27
CASSDGRAFYNQPQHF | TGTGCCAGCAGTGACGGCAGGGCGTTTTACAATCAGCCCCAGCATTTT | NA | NA | TRBJ1-5 | TRBV25-1
CASSPGNADNYGYTF | TGTGCCAGCAGCCCCGGAAACGCGGATAACTATGGCTACACCTTC | NA | NA | TRBJ1-2 | TRBV7-2
CASSPREKLFF | TGTGCCAGCAGCCCTAGGGAAAAACTGTTTTTT | few | NA | TRBJ1-4 | TRBV7-8
CASSLAGGVNEQFF | TGTGCCAGCAGCTTGGCGGGGGGCGTCAATGAGCAGTTCTTC | NA | NA | TRBJ2-1 | TRBV5-4
CASSRQGAITGELFF | TGTGCCAGCAGCCGTCAGGGGGCAATCACCGGGGAGCTGTTTTTT | NA | TRBD1 | TRBJ2-2 | TRBV7-9
CASSPIGTGTYEQYF | TGTGCCAGCTCACCCATCGGGACAGGGACTTACGAGCAGTACTTC | NA | TRBD1 | TRBJ2-7 | TRBV18
CASSGQGSIGTEAFF | TGTGCCAGCAGCGGACAGGGTAGCATCGGCACTGAAGCTTTCTTT | NA | TRBD1 | TRBJ1-1 | TRBV6-5
CATSSPGTGGLEAFF | TGTGCCACCAGTTCCCCCGGGACAGGGGGTCTTGAAGCTTTCTTT | once | TRBD1 | TRBJ1-1 | TRBV24-1
CASSRGDSQETQYF | TGTGCCAGCAGCCGAGGGGACTCCCAAGAGACCCAGTACTTC | NA | NA | TRBJ2-5 | TRBV6-5
CASSQDPRYEQYF | TGCGCCAGCAGCCAAGATCCGAGGTACGAGCAGTACTTC | NA | NA | TRBJ2-7 | TRBV4-1
CASSLISVYEQYF | TGTGCCAGCAGCTTAATCTCTGTTTACGAGCAGTACTTC | NA | NA | TRBJ2-7 | TRBV11-2
CASSLAASSYEQYF | TGTGCCAGCAGCTTAGCGGCCAGTTCTTACGAGCAGTACTTC | NA | NA | TRBJ2-7 | TRBV7-2
CSAGGAGAREQYF | TGCAGCGCAGGAGGTGCGGGGGCTAGGGAGCAGTACTTC | NA | NA | TRBJ2-7 | TRBV29-1
CASSPSTGDKYEQYF | TGTGCCAGCAGCCCATCTACAGGGGACAAGTACGAGCAGTACTTC | NA | NA | TRBJ2-7 | TRBV21-1
CASSRTGFPEKLFF | TGTGCCAGCAGCCGGACAGGGTTCCCTGAAAAACTGTTTTTT | NA | TRBD1 | TRBJ1-4 | TRBV5-4
CASSFGQGGYTF | TGTGCCAGCAGCTTTGGACAGGGCGGCTACACCTTC | NA | TRBD1 | TRBJ1-2 | TRBV5-6
CASSLGQNNSPLHF | TGTGCCAGCAGCCTCGGACAGAATAATTCACCCCTCCACTTT | NA | NA | TRBJ1-6 | TRBV4-2
CASSPLDMNYGYTF | TGTGCCAGCAGCCCCCTCGACATGAACTATGGCTACACCTTC | NA | NA | TRBJ1-2 | TRBV28
CASSLEGDSNYEQYF | TGCGCCAGCAGCTTGGAGGGGGATTCTAACTACGAGCAGTACTTC | NA | NA | TRBJ2-7 | TRBV5-1
CASSEGQGTYQETQYF | TGTGCCAGCAGTGAAGGGCAGGGGACGTACCAAGAGACCCAGTACTTC | NA | NA | TRBJ2-5 | TRBV2
CASSSSGGADEQYF | TGTGCCAGCAGCTCCAGCGGGGGGGCCGACGAGCAGTACTTC | NA | TRBD2 | TRBJ2-7 | TRBV5-4
CASSYSRQGGGEQYF | TGTGCCAGCAGTTACTCCCGACAGGGGGGAGGAGAGCAGTACTTC | NA | TRBD1 | TRBJ2-7 | TRBV6-5
CASSSGTGTDTQYF | TGCGCCAGCAGCTCAGGGACAGGCACAGATACGCAGTATTTT | NA | TRBD1 | TRBJ2-3 | TRBV5-1
CASIGGTNTGELFF | TGTGCCAGCATCGGGGGTACGAACACCGGGGAGCTGTTTTTT | NA | NA | TRBJ2-2 | TRBV28
CAWNKIPGQGVGLFF | TGTGCCTGGAACAAAATACCGGGACAGGGTGTAGGGCTGTTTTTT | NA | TRBD1 | TRBJ2-2 | TRBV30
CASSPGLAAIEQYF | TGTGCCAGCAGTCCCGGACTAGCGGCCATCGAGCAGTACTTC | NA | TRBD2 | TRBJ2-7 | TRBV6-2/TRBV6-3
CASSIPTQGGGYTF | TGTGCCAGTAGTATCCCGACCCAGGGGGGAGGCTACACCTTC | NA | TRBD1 | TRBJ1-2 | TRBV19
CASSLASGANYGYTF | TGCGCCAGCAGCTTGGCTTCAGGTGCTAACTATGGCTACACCTTC | NA | NA | TRBJ1-2 | TRBV5-1
CAIRRTSGGVADTQYF | TGTGCCATCAGAAGGACTAGCGGGGGGGTTGCAGATACGCAGTATTTT | few | TRBD2 | TRBJ2-3 | TRBV10-3
CASSLPPGEGSTEAFF | TGTGCCAGCAGTTTACCCCCCGGGGAGGGCAGCACTGAAGCTTTCTTT | NA | NA | TRBJ1-1 | TRBV28
CASSLPGQGFTQYF | TGTGCCAGCAGTCTTCCGGGACAGGGTTTTACCCAGTACTTC | NA | TRBD1 | TRBJ2-5 | TRBV5-6
CASSVDQGGGYTF | TGTGCCAGCAGCGTAGACCAGGGGGGAGGCTACACCTTC | NA | TRBD1 | TRBJ1-2 | TRBV9
CASSRGTNTGELFF | TGTGCCAGCAGTCGCGGGACGAACACCGGGGAGCTGTTTTTT | NA | NA | TRBJ2-2 | TRBV2
CASSLWTGVYYGYTF | TGTGCCAGCTCCCTGTGGACAGGGGTGTACTATGGCTACACCTTC | NA | TRBD1 | TRBJ1-2 | TRBV18
CASSYSQGARGYTF | TGTGCCAGCAGTTACTCACAGGGGGCGAGGGGCTACACCTTC | NA | TRBD1 | TRBJ1-2 | TRBV6-5
CASSSVDKLQETQYF | TGTGCCAGCAGTTCGGTGGACAAGCTCCAAGAGACCCAGTACTTC | NA | NA | TRBJ2-5 | TRBV28
CASLKTGTTEAFF | TGCGCCAGCCTGAAGACAGGGACAACTGAAGCTTTCTTT | NA | TRBD1 | TRBJ1-1 | TRBV5-1
CAISVEGYEQYF | TGTGCCATCAGTGTTGAGGGCTACGAGCAGTACTTC | NA | NA | TRBJ2-7 | TRBV10-3
CASSRVQSNTQYF | TGTGCCAGCAGCCGGGTTCAGAGTAATACGCAGTATTTT | once | NA | TRBJ2-3 | TRBV7-6
CASSLVTSSTDTQYF | TGCGCCAGCAGCTTGGTTACTTCTAGCACAGATACGCAGTATTTT | NA | NA | TRBJ2-3 | TRBV5-1
CASSYSGTGIGPLHF | TGTGCCAGCAGTTACTCAGGGACAGGGATCGGACCCCTCCACTTT | NA | TRBD1 | TRBJ1-6 | TRBV6-6
CASSAVRQGAGGELFF | TGTGCCAGCAGCGCCGTGAGACAGGGGGCGGGCGGGGAGCTGTTTTTT | NA | TRBD1 | TRBJ2-2 | TRBV9
CASSFMPATANYGYTF | TGTGCCAGCAGTTTCATGCCAGCAACAGCAAACTATGGCTACACCTTC | few | NA | TRBJ1-2 | TRBV27